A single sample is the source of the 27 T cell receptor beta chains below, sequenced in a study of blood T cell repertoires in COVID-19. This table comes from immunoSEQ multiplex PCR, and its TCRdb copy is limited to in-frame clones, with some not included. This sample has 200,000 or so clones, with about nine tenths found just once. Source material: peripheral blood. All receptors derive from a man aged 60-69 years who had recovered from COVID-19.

This CDR3 is CASSRHSGRAADTQYF. The DNA for the CDR3 is TGTGCCAGCAGTCGCCATAGCGGGAGGGCGGCAGATACGCAGTATTTT. V and J are TRBV28 and TRBJ2-3; 11 nucleotides align to TRBD2. V was clipped by 5 bases and J by 4 bases; unmatched bases: 8. CDR1 is MDHEN, CDR2 SYDVKM, per germline. CDR3 size: 16 residues.

The CDR3 region is CASSFPGQGDYGYTF. As DNA, the CDR3 is TGTGCCAGCAGCTTTCCGGGACAGGGGGACTATGGCTACACCTTC. The chain employs TRBV5-4 and TRBJ1-2; 11 nucleotides agree with TRBD1. The V and J ends lost 2 bases and 3 bases, in that order; junction bases with no gene match: 3. Germline V lookup: CDR1 SGHNT, CDR2 YYREEE (reference sequence). This CDR3 is 15 amino acids long.

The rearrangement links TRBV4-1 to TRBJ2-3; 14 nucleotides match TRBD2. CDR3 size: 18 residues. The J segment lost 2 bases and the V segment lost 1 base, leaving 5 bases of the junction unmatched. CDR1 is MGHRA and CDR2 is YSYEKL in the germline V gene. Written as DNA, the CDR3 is TGCGCCAGCAGCCAAGGCCCGGGACTAGCGGGAGTCACAGATACGCAGTATTTT. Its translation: CASSQGPGLAGVTDTQYF.

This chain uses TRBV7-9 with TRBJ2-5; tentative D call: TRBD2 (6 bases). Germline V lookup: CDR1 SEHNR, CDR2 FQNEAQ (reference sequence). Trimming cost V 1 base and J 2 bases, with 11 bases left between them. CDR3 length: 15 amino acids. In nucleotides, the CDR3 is TGTGCCAGCAGCTTAGGGGGGGAGACGCAAGAGACCCAGTACTTC. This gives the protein CASSLGGETQETQYF.

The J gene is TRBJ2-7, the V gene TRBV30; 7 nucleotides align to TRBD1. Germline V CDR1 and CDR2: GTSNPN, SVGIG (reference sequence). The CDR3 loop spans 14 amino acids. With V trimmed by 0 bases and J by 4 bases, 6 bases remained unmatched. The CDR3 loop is CAWSVRTGRYEQYF. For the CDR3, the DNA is TGTGCCTGGAGTGTACGGACAGGTCGGTACGAGCAGTACTTC.

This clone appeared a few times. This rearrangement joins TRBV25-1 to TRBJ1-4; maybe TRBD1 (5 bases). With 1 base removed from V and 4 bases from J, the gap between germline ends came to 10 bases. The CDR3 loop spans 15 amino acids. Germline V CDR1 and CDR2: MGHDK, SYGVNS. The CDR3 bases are TGTGCCAGCAGTGAATTGGGGGAGGGTAATGAAAAACTGTTTTTT. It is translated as CASSELGEGNEKLFF.

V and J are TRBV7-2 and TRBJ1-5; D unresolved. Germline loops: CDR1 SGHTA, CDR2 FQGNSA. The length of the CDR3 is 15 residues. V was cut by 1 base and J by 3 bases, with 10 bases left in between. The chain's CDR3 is CASSLDGGNNQPQHF. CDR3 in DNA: TGTGCCAGCAGCTTAGACGGAGGGAACAATCAGCCCCAGCATTTT.

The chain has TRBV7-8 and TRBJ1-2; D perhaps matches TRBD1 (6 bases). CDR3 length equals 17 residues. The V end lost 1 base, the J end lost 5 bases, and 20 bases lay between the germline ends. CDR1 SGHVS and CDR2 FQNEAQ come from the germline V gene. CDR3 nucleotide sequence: TGTGCCAGCAGCTTAGAGCCCGGGACAAGCGTTCTATATGGCTACACCTTC. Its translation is CASSLEPGTSVLYGYTF.

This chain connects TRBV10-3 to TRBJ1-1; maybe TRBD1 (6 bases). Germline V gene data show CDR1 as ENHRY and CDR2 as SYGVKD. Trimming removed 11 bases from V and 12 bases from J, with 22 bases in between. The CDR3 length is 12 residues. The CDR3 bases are TGTGCCGCTGAGGGAGGGGGGAGAGAAACTTTCTTT. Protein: CAAEGGGRETFF.

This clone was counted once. The CDR3 spells CASRAGLAVYEQYF. The CDR3 region has the DNA TGTGCCAGCAGAGCGGGACTAGCGGTGTACGAGCAGTACTTC. The chain joins TRBV6-5 to TRBJ2-7, with 11 bases fitting TRBD2. Germline V lookup: CDR1 MNHEY, CDR2 SVGAGI. Trimming at V came to 6 bases and at J to 4 bases, leaving 5 bases not matched to a gene. The CDR3 runs 14 residues.

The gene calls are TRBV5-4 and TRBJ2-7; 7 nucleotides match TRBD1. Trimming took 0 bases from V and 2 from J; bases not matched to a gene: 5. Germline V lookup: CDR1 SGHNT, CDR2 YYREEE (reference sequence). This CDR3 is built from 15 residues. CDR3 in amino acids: CASSLGGGSTYEQYF. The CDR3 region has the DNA TGTGCCAGCAGCTTGGGAGGGGGCTCGACCTACGAGCAGTACTTC. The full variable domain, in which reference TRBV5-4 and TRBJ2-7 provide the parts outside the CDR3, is ETGVTQSPTHLIKTRGQQVTLRCSSQSGHNTVSWYQQALGQGPQFIFQYYREEENGRGNFPPRFSGLQFPNYSSELNVNALELDDSALYLCASSLGGGSTYEQYFGPGTRLTVT.

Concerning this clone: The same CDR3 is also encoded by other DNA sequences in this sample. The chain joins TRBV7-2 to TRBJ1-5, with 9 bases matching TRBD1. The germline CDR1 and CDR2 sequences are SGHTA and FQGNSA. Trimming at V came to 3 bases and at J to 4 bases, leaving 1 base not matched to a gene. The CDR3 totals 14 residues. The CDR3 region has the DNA TGTGCCAGCAGCTTGACAGGGGGTAATCAGCCCCAGCATTTT. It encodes CASSLTGGNQPQHF.

The CDR3 DNA sequence: TGTGCCAGCAGTTGGATCCCGGGGACCGGGGAGCTGTTTTTT. Translated, it gives CASSWIPGTGELFF. The chain couples TRBV2 to TRBJ2-2; D perhaps matches TRBD2 (5 bases). From germline, CDR1 is SNHLY and CDR2 FYNNEI. V shed 5 bases and J shed 5 bases, with 12 bases lying between them. The CDR3 consists of 14 residues.

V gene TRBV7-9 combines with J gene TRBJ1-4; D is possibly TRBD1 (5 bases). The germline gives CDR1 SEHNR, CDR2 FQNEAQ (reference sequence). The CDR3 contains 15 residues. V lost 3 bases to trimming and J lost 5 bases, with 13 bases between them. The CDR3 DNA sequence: TGTGCCAGCAGCTTTAGAGGGACTTTAAATGAAAAACTGTTTTTT. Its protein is CASSFRGTLNEKLFF.

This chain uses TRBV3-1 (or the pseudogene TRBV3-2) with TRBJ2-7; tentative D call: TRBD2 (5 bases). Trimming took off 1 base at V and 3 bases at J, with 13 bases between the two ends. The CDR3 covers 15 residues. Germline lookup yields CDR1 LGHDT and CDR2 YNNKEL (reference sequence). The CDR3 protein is CASSQGREWYYEQYF. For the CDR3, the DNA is TGTGCCAGCAGCCAAGGCCGGGAATGGTACTACGAGCAGTACTTC.

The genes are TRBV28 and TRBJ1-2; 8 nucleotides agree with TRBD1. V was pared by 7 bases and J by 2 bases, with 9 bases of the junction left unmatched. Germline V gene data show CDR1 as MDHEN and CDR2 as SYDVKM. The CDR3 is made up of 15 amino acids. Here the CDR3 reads CASTLYRGVNYGYTF. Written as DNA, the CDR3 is TGTGCCAGCACCCTTTACAGGGGGGTAAACTATGGCTACACCTTC.

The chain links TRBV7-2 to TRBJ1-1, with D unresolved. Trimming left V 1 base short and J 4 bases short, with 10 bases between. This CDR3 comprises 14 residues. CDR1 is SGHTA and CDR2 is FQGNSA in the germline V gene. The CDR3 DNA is TGTGCCAGCAGCTTAGGGAGCAAAGGCACTGAAGCTTTCTTT. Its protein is CASSLGSKGTEAFF.

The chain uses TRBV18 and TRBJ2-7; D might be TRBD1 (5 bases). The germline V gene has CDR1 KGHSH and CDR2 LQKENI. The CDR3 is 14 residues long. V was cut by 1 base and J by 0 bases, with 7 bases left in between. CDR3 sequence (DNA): TGTGCCAGCTCACCACAGGGGTACTCCTACGAGCAGTACTTC. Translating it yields CASSPQGYSYEQYF.

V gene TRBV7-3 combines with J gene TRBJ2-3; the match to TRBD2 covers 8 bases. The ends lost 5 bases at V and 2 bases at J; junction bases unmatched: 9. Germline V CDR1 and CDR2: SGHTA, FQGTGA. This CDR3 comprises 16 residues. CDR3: CASSPTPGRATDTQYF. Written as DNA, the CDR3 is TGTGCCAGCAGCCCGACGCCCGGGAGGGCCACAGATACGCAGTATTTT.

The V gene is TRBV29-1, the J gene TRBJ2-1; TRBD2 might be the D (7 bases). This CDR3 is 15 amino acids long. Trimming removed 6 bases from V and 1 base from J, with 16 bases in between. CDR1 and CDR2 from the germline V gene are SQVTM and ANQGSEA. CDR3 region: CSVPFRGGSYNEQFF. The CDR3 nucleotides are TGCAGCGTCCCGTTCAGGGGAGGGTCCTACAATGAGCAGTTCTTC.

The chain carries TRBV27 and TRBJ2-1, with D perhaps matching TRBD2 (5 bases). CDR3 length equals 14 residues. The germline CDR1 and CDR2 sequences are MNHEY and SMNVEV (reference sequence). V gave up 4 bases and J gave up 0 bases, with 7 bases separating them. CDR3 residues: CASSYRDSYNEQFF. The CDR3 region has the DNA TGTGCCAGCAGTTACCGGGACTCCTACAATGAGCAGTTCTTC.

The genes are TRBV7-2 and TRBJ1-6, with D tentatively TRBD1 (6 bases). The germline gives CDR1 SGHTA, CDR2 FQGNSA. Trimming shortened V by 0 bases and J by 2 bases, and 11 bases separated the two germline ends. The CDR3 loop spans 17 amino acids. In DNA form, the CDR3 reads TGTGCCAGCAGCTTAGCTCCCCAGGGGACCTATAATTCACCCCTCCACTTT. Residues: CASSLAPQGTYNSPLHF.

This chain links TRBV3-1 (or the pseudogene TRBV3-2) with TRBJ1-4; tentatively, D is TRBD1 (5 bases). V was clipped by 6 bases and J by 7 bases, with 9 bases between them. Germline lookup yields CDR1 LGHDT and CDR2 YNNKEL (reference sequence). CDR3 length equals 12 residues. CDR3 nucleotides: TGTGCCAGCAGTCACGGGGGTGAAAAACTGTTTTTT. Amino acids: CASSHGGEKLFF.

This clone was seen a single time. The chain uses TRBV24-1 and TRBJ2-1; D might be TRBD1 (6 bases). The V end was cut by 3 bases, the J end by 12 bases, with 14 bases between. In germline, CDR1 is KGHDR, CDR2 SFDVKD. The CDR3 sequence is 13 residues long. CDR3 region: CATSDRGTTGQFF. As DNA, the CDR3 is TGTGCCACCAGTGATCGTGGGACAACCGGGCAGTTCTTC.

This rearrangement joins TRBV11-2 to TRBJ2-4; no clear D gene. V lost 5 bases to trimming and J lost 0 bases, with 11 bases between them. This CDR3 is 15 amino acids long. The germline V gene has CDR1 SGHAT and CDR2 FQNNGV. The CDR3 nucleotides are TGTGCCAGCAGCCCAGGAACCCTAGCCAAAAACATTCAGTACTTC. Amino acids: CASSPGTLAKNIQYF.

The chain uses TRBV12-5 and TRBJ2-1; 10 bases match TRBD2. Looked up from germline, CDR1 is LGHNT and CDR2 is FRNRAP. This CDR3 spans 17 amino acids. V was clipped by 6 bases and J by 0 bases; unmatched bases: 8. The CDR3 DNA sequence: TGTGCTAGTGGCCAACTGACTAGCGGGCACTCCTACAATGAGCAGTTCTTC. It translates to CASGQLTSGHSYNEQFF.

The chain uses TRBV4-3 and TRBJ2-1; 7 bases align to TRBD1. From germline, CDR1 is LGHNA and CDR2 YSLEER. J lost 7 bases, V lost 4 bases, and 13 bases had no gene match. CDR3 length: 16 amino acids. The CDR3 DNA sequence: TGCGCCAGCAGCCGCTCAGGGGGAAGTCGAACGAATGAGCAGTTCTTC. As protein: CASSRSGGSRTNEQFF.